This T cell receptor beta chain was captured in a study of T cell changes during pregnancy in multiple sclerosis. Using immunoSEQ multiplex PCR, the repertoire was profiled, and TCRdb retains in-frame clones only, with some absent. The sample holds some 37,000 clones; over 75% are singletons and the top ten take around 11%. With 4 bases clipped from V and 3 bases from J, the junction kept 3 bases outside the gene matches. Germline CDR1 and CDR2: MNHNS and SASEGT. The CDR3 contains 14 residues. This chain joins TRBV6-1 and TRBJ2-5, with 9 bases that match TRBD1. This clonotype was sampled from a female donor with multiple sclerosis, enrolled in a pregnancy study. The sample consisted of CD8+ T cells from peripheral blood mononuclear cells, taken in the third trimester of pregnancy. The CDR3 nucleotides are TGTGCCAGCAGTGCCGGGACAGGGAAAGAGACCCAGTACTTC. This translates into CASSAGTGKETQYF.